These 27 T cell receptor beta chains originate from one sample sequenced in a study of cytomegalovirus exposure and HLA in healthy donors. Primers for the PCR totalled 60 Vbeta and 13 Jbeta. Produced via immunoSEQ multiplex PCR; TCRdb's table is partial and in-frame only. The sample holds 110,000 to 150,000 clones, approximately 80% seen once. Sequencing was performed on PBMCs. The origin of the receptors is a male donor in good health and CMV-seronegative.

V gene TRBV6-1 combines with J gene TRBJ2-2, with D possibly being TRBD1 (5 bases). In germline, CDR1 is MNHNS, CDR2 SASEGT. This CDR3 contains 15 residues. Trimming removed 7 bases at V and 0 bases at J, with 12 bases between. The CDR3 spells CASIRAAPNTGELFF. CDR3 DNA: TGTGCCAGCATCAGGGCGGCACCGAACACCGGGGAGCTGTTTTTT.

The sample holds one count of this clone. The gene calls are TRBV18 and TRBJ1-1, with 9 bases that match TRBD1. The CDR3 contains 13 residues. Germline V CDR1 and CDR2: KGHSH, LQKENI. Germline trimming cut 3 bases from V and 8 bases from J; bases unmatched to any gene: 4. In DNA, the CDR3 is TGTGCCAGCTCACCGGGGACAGGGAAGGAAGCTTTCTTT. Protein: CASSPGTGKEAFF.

This clone showed up just once. The chain has TRBV7-3 and TRBJ2-7; 8 positions agree with TRBD1. J gave up 3 bases and V 5 bases, and 9 bases lay outside the gene matches. This CDR3 is 15 amino acids long. Germline V gene sequence: CDR1 SGHTA, CDR2 FQGTGA. The CDR3 region is CASSPRTGSYYEQYF. Here the CDR3 DNA reads TGTGCCAGCAGCCCCAGGACAGGGAGTTACTACGAGCAGTACTTC.

The chain recombines TRBV7-3 with TRBJ2-2; 8 nucleotides match TRBD2. V trimming: 5 bases; J trimming: 4 bases; junction bases outside the gene matches: 9. The CDR3 spans 16 residues. The germline V gene has CDR1 SGHTA and CDR2 FQGTGA. The CDR3 coding sequence is TGTGCCAGCAGCCAAACCAGCGGGAGTGGCACCGGGGAGCTGTTTTTT. It specifies CASSQTSGSGTGELFF.

This chain uses TRBV30 with TRBJ2-3; a possible D gene is TRBD2 (6 bases). V was shortened by 4 bases and J by 11 bases, with 16 bases between the two germline ends. The CDR3 totals 12 residues. The V gene's germline CDR1 is GTSNPN and CDR2 SVGIG (reference sequence). CDR3 nucleotides: TGTGCCTGGAAACCTCTGGGACTTGTGCAGTATTTT. Residues: CAWKPLGLVQYF.

This clone has a handful of counts. The chain combines TRBV28 with TRBJ1-6; 8 positions agree with TRBD1. The CDR3 covers 15 residues. Germline CDR1 is MDHEN and CDR2 is SYDVKM. The V segment lost 6 bases and the J segment 6 bases; nucleotides outside the gene matches: 7. The CDR3: CASRETGARNSPLHF. CDR3 coding DNA: TGTGCCAGCAGAGAGACAGGGGCCCGTAATTCACCCCTCCACTTT. The full variable domain, its missing parts supplied by reference TRBV28 and TRBJ1-6, is DVKVTQSSRYLVKRTGEKVFLECVQDMDHENMFWYRQDPGLGLRLIYFSYDVKMKEKGDIPEGYSVSREKKERFSLILESASTNQTSMYLCASRETGARNSPLHFGNGTRLTVT.

V usage is TRBV14 and J usage is TRBJ2-7; maybe TRBD1 (5 bases). CDR3 length: 16 residues. CDR1 SGHDN and CDR2 FVKESK come from the germline V gene. The V end was cut by 0 bases, the J end by 0 bases, with 12 bases between. The CDR3 region has the DNA TGTGCCAGCAGCCAAGATTCGACAGCGAGCTCCTACGAGCAGTACTTC. Its protein is CASSQDSTASSYEQYF.

V usage is TRBV4-2 and J usage is TRBJ2-7; 8 positions match TRBD1. The germline V gene has CDR1 LGHNA and CDR2 YNFKEQ. V dropped 3 bases and J dropped 5; count of bases not matched to a gene: 9. The CDR3 is made up of 15 amino acids. The CDR3 spells CASSHEDRVGNEQYF. The CDR3 bases are TGTGCCAGCAGCCATGAGGACAGGGTGGGGAACGAGCAGTACTTC.

The J gene is TRBJ1-2, the V gene TRBV7-3; 9 bases map to TRBD1. Looked up from germline, CDR1 is SGHTA and CDR2 is FQGTGA. The J segment lost 7 bases and the V segment lost 6 bases, leaving 15 bases of the junction unmatched. CDR3 size: 16 residues. This chain's CDR3 is CASSRGGVGQGSGYTF. In DNA form, the CDR3 reads TGTGCCAGCAGTCGGGGTGGGGTCGGACAGGGGAGTGGCTACACCTTC.

The chain carries TRBV9 and TRBJ2-5; 8 bases are a match to TRBD2. Germline CDR1 is SGDLS and CDR2 is YYNGEE. The CDR3 runs 15 residues. V lost 0 bases to trimming and J lost 5 bases; unmatched junction nucleotides: 6. The CDR3 DNA is TGTGCCAGCAGCGTAGCCCCAGCTAGCGGGGAGACCCAGTACTTC. Its protein is CASSVAPASGETQYF.

The chain has TRBV5-6 and TRBJ1-2; weak D call: TRBD1 (6 bases). The CDR3 has 14 amino acids. Trimming took 0 bases from V and 5 from J, leaving 11 bases between them. Germline V gene sequence: CDR1 SGHDT, CDR2 YYEEEE. The CDR3 coding sequence is TGTGCCAGCAGCTTGGGACAGGCCCTTTATGGCTACACCTTC. It codes for CASSLGQALYGYTF.

V is TRBV4-2 and J is TRBJ2-3; 10 bases align to TRBD1. The J segment lost 4 bases and the V segment lost 0 bases, leaving 4 bases of the junction unmatched. CDR3 length: 16 amino acids. From germline, CDR1 is LGHNA and CDR2 YNFKEQ. The CDR3 DNA reads as TGTGCCAGCAGCCAAGAGCCCGGGACAGGGGCAGATACGCAGTATTTT. Its protein product is CASSQEPGTGADTQYF.

The chain has TRBV7-9 and TRBJ1-6, with 7 bases that match TRBD1. Losses at the gene ends were 4 bases for V and 7 bases for J; bases not matched to a gene: 4. There are 14 residues in the CDR3. Germline CDR1 SEHNR, CDR2 FQNEAQ (reference sequence). The CDR3 DNA is TGTGCCAGCAGCTCCGGGACAGCGAATTCACCCCTCCACTTT. It is translated as CASSSGTANSPLHF.

The table lists this clone with a few counts. The chain links TRBV2 to TRBJ1-4; 8 bases align to TRBD1. CDR3 length: 15 residues. Germline CDR1 is SNHLY and CDR2 is FYNNEI. Trimming took 3 bases from V and 5 from J; bases not matched to a gene: 5. CDR3 nucleotide sequence: TGTGCCAGCAGTGATGGAAGACAGGGGAATGAAAAACTGTTTTTT. Translated, it gives CASSDGRQGNEKLFF.

A single count supports this clone. The chain recombines TRBV7-8 with TRBJ2-1; 11 nucleotides match TRBD2. V gave up 0 bases and J gave up 6 bases; unmatched junction bases: 13. This CDR3 has 19 amino acids. Germline lookup yields CDR1 SGHVS and CDR2 FQNEAQ. CDR3 DNA: TGTGCCAGCAGCTTAGCGTTTTCTCTAGCGGGAGGTCACTTCAATGAGCAGTTCTTC. Protein product: CASSLAFSLAGGHFNEQFF.

The chain uses TRBV4-3 and TRBJ1-2, with D possibly TRBD1 on 5 matching bases. CDR1 and CDR2 from the germline V gene are LGHNA and YSLEER. With 0 bases removed from V and 3 bases from J, the gap between germline ends came to 23 bases. This CDR3 is 19 amino acids long. Here the CDR3 reads CASSQDTSGGVGGYYGYTF. For the CDR3, the DNA is TGCGCCAGCAGCCAAGATACATCCGGGGGGGTTGGAGGGTACTATGGCTACACCTTC.

V is TRBV7-9 and J is TRBJ1-1, with D possibly matching TRBD1 (6 bases). Deletions cut 4 bases from V and 3 bases from J, with 9 bases between. The germline V gene encodes CDR1 SEHNR and CDR2 FQNEAQ (reference sequence). The CDR3 is 13 amino acids. CDR3 sequence reads: CASSSQGYTEAFF. CDR3 DNA sequence: TGTGCCAGCAGCTCACAGGGTTACACTGAAGCTTTCTTT.

V gene TRBV7-2 combines with J gene TRBJ1-6; 7 positions match TRBD1. This CDR3 has 13 amino acids. Germline CDR1 and CDR2: SGHTA and FQGNSA. V was clipped by 6 bases and J by 9 bases; unmatched bases: 5. Here the CDR3 reads CASSRGRSSPLHF. CDR3 sequence (DNA): TGTGCCAGCAGTAGGGGGCGAAGTTCACCCCTCCACTTT.

V gene TRBV11-2 combines with J gene TRBJ2-1, with D possibly TRBD1 on 6 matching bases. With 2 bases removed from V and 5 bases from J, the gap between germline ends came to 10 bases. Germline V gives CDR1 SGHAT, CDR2 FQNNGV. The CDR3 contains 14 residues. This CDR3 reads CASSLQAGDNEQFF. As DNA, the CDR3 is TGTGCCAGCAGCTTACAAGCAGGGGACAATGAGCAGTTCTTC.

The chain has TRBV11-2 and TRBJ2-3; TRBD1 might be the D (6 bases). This CDR3 has 14 amino acids. The germline V and J ends were trimmed by 3 bases and 3 bases, with 10 bases remaining between them. Germline CDR1 reads SGHAT; CDR2 reads FQNNGV. CDR3 coding DNA: TGTGCCAGCAGCTTTGGGACATGGACAGATACGCAGTATTTT. It encodes CASSFGTWTDTQYF.

This clone is a singleton in its sample. The chain employs TRBV9 and TRBJ2-7, with 8 bases matching TRBD1. The CDR3 consists of 13 residues. Per germline, CDR1 SGDLS and CDR2 YYNGEE. The ends lost 3 bases at V and 2 bases at J; junction bases unmatched: 1. The CDR3 is CASSAGQAYEQYF. CDR3 coding DNA: TGTGCCAGCAGCGCGGGACAGGCCTACGAGCAGTACTTC.

Turning to this clone: An end of the junction differs from the germline gene, which may be a read error. The chain joins TRBV27 to TRBJ2-7; TRBD1 aligns across 8 bases. The CDR3 consists of 13 residues. Per germline, CDR1 MNHEY and CDR2 SMNVEV (reference sequence). CDR3: CTSGRQGIYEQYF. Here the CDR3 DNA reads TGTACCAGCGGGCGACAGGGGATCTACGAGCAGTACTTC.

This rearrangement joins TRBV11-3 to TRBJ2-1, with D possibly matching TRBD1 (5 bases). The ends were cut back, 0 bases at V and 9 bases at J, with 9 bases in the middle. CDR3 length: 13 residues. Looked up from germline, CDR1 is SGHNT and CDR2 is YENEEA. The CDR3 coding sequence is TGTGCCAGCAGCTTAGATTCAACAGGTGAGCAGTTCTTC. It encodes CASSLDSTGEQFF.

This clone was detected only a few times. The genes are TRBV6-4 and TRBJ1-2; 7 bases are shared with TRBD1. The CDR3 sequence is 14 residues long. Trimming at V came to 6 bases and at J to 5 bases, leaving 9 bases not matched to a gene. Looked up from germline, CDR1 is MRHNA and CDR2 is SNTAGT. CDR3 bases: TGTGCCAGCAGCCTACAGGGGCCAAATTATGGCTACACCTTC. Its protein product is CASSLQGPNYGYTF.

The gene calls are TRBV6-1 and TRBJ2-7; TRBD1 agrees at 8 bases. V lost 3 bases to trimming and J lost 2 bases; unmatched junction nucleotides: 0. CDR1 is MNHNS and CDR2 is SASEGT in the germline V gene. This CDR3 is 13 amino acids long. The CDR3 sequence is CASSDRGPYEQYF. The CDR3 nucleotides are TGTGCCAGCAGTGACAGGGGGCCCTACGAGCAGTACTTC.

The chain carries TRBV6-5 and TRBJ2-1; tentatively, D is TRBD2 (5 bases). CDR3 length equals 12 residues. The V gene lost 0 bases and the J gene lost 8 bases, with 5 bases spanning the gap. In germline, CDR1 is MNHEY, CDR2 SVGAGI. The CDR3 nucleotides are TGTGCCAGCAGTTACTCGCGGGATGAGCAGTTCTTC. Amino acid sequence: CASSYSRDEQFF.

The chain uses TRBV9 and TRBJ2-3; no clear D. The germline gives CDR1 SGDLS, CDR2 YYNGEE. Trimming removed 0 bases from V and 0 bases from J, with 14 bases in between. The CDR3 length is 17 residues. The CDR3 DNA follows: TGTGCCAGCAGCGTAGCCCCGGTGGCGGATAGCACAGATACGCAGTATTTT. It translates to CASSVAPVADSTDTQYF.